The 5 T cell receptor beta chains in this list originate from one sample, sequenced in a study of T cell responses to AZD1222 COVID-19 vaccine. This table comes from immunoSEQ multiplex PCR, and its TCRdb copy is limited to in-frame clones, with some not included. The sample has roughly 140,000 clones, about nine tenths seen once. Source: peripheral blood, taken on day 0 of AZD1222 vaccination. Receptors originate from an adult in good health.

The sample holds a few counts of this clone. This rearrangement joins TRBV19 to TRBJ2-7; D gene unclear. In germline, CDR1 is LNHDA, CDR2 SQIVND (reference sequence). The CDR3 has 14 amino acids. V lost 1 base and J 2 bases, leaving 9 bases between the germline ends. The CDR3 DNA is TGTGCCAGTAGTATAGGTGAGAAACCCTACGAGCAGTACTTC. As protein: CASSIGEKPYEQYF. The complete variable domain, with remaining parts taken from reference TRBV19 and TRBJ2-7, reads DGGITQSPKYLFRKEGQNVTLSCEQNLNHDAMYWYRQDPGQGLRLIYYSQIVNDFQKGDIAEGYSVSREKKESFPLTVTSAQKNPTAFYLCASSIGEKPYEQYFGPGTRLTVT.

The J gene is TRBJ1-5, the V gene TRBV4-3, with D uncertain. The V gene lost 0 bases and the J gene lost 5 bases, with 8 bases spanning the gap. Germline V gene sequence: CDR1 LGHNA, CDR2 YSLEER. The CDR3 spans 14 residues. The CDR3 DNA follows: TGCGCCAGCAGCCAAGATACGACTTATCAGCCCCAGCATTTT. Amino acids: CASSQDTTYQPQHF.

The chain is built from TRBV15 and TRBJ1-5; 7 bases match TRBD1. V gave up 0 bases and J gave up 3 bases; unmatched junction bases: 2. The CDR3 extends over 15 amino acids. Germline loops: CDR1 LNHNV, CDR2 YYDKDF (reference sequence). In DNA form, the CDR3 reads TGTGCCACCAGCAGAGATACAGGGGCCAATCAGCCCCAGCATTTT. It specifies CATSRDTGANQPQHF.

This clone is a singleton in its sample. The chain employs TRBV6-6 and TRBJ2-7; D unresolved. The CDR3 has 13 amino acids. Germline lookup yields CDR1 MNHNY and CDR2 SVGAGI (reference sequence). Deletions cut 0 bases from V and 3 bases from J, with 6 bases between. CDR3: CASSYSQSYEQYF. As DNA, the CDR3 is TGTGCCAGCAGTTACTCTCAAAGCTACGAGCAGTACTTC.

V usage is TRBV6-2 or TRBV6-3 and J usage is TRBJ1-2; D not resolved. The CDR3 runs to 15 residues. The germline CDR1 and CDR2 sequences are MNHEY and SVGEGT. V was trimmed by 2 bases and J by 0 bases, leaving 10 bases between them. The CDR3 loop is CASSYPLPSNYGYTF. The CDR3 DNA follows: TGTGCCAGCAGTTACCCGCTTCCATCTAACTATGGCTACACCTTC.